This T cell receptor beta chain stems from a study of blood T cell repertoires in COVID-19. Study in general: Material from acute and convalescent COVID-19 was sourced from the United States, Italy and Spain. The analysed material was cDNA or gDNA that came from T cells, B-cell-depleted T cells, or PBMCs.

The CDR3 runs to 15 residues. Trimming shortened V by 0 bases and J by 2 bases, and 12 bases separated the two germline ends. Looked up from germline, CDR1 is GTSNPN and CDR2 is SVGIG (reference sequence). Sequencing used immunoSEQ multiplex PCR; TCRdb keeps in-frame clones, though not all of them. The sample has around 120,000 clones; about nine tenths are singletons. This chain joins TRBV30 and TRBJ2-3; D ambiguous. Specimen: peripheral blood. The clonotype was recovered from a woman aged 65 to 85 with acute or convalescent COVID-19. CDR3 in amino acids: CAWSVLSTSTDTQYF. The DNA of the CDR3 is TGTGCCTGGAGTGTACTGTCCACCTCCACAGATACGCAGTATTTT. The variable domain in full, completed from reference TRBV30 and TRBJ2-3, reads SQTIHQWPATLVQPVGSPLSLECTVEGTSNPNLYWYRQAAGRGLQLLFYSVGIGQISSEVPQNLSASRPQDRQFILSSKKLLLSDSGFYLCAWSVLSTSTDTQYFGPGTRLTVL.